The present entry profiles one TCR beta chain with its context. What it recognizes is unknown. The data were taken from a study of PD-1 blockade in classical Hodgkin lymphoma. General study points: Those starting nivolumab under 1 year post-ASCT were excluded. Compared with baseline, CD4+ but not CD8+ TCR diversity had risen significantly by C4D1. When set against healthy donors, newly diagnosed patients were reported to show lower baseline TCR diversity. The origin of the repertoire differences remains undefined, with disease activity or prior therapy as possible causes.

The time point is: cycle 4 day 1 (C4D1), after around six weeks of nivolumab. Each patient's relapse followed autologous stem cell transplantation, and brentuximab vedotin exposure varied. Magnetic depletion of unwanted cells isolated CD4+ T cells from thawed PBMCs. This CDR3 has 17 residues. J lost 5 bases, V lost 6 bases, and 17 bases had no gene match. Germline V gene lookup returns CDR1 SGHVS and CDR2 FNYEAQ. This table comes from immunoSEQ multiplex PCR, and its TCRdb copy is limited to in-frame clones, with some not included. Seen here are under 30,000 clones, approximately 86% observed once, and the top ten hold about 0.45%.

The TCR sequence derives from a human donor with classical Hodgkin lymphoma. The chain couples TRBV7-6 to TRBJ2-3; 7 bases match TRBD1. This specimen was CD4+ T cells from blood, taken before the fourth cycle of nivolumab. CDR3 residues: CASSQSSGQLRVDTQYF. The CDR3 DNA is TGTGCCAGCAGTCAATCCTCGGGACAGCTCAGGGTAGATACGCAGTATTTT.